The 30 T cell receptor beta chains presented below share a single source sample, sequenced in a study of blood T cell repertoires in COVID-19. TCRdb's copy holds only in-frame clones and misses some; the assay was immunoSEQ multiplex PCR. The sample consists of about 150,000 clones, around 87% of them appearing once. Sequences were obtained from peripheral blood. The receptors were gathered from a man between 18 and 35 years old with COVID-19, enrolled during active disease.

The V gene is TRBV11-2, the J gene TRBJ2-1, with a tentative D call TRBD2 (6 bases). This CDR3 has 15 residues. V was clipped by 1 base and J by 10 bases, with 17 bases between them. CDR1 is SGHAT, CDR2 FQNNGV, per germline. The chain's CDR3 is CASSLGSGTAFEQFF. As DNA, the CDR3 is TGTGCCAGCAGCTTAGGGTCAGGGACTGCCTTCGAGCAGTTCTTC.

This clone was counted a single time. The chain recombines TRBV5-1 with TRBJ2-3, with 9 nucleotides matching TRBD1. Germline loops: CDR1 SGHRS, CDR2 YFSETQ. The CDR3 has 17 residues. J lost 10 bases, V lost 5 bases, and 20 bases had no gene match. The CDR3 coding sequence is TGCGCCAGCAGACTTACGGGGCCAGGACCGGGACAGGGCTCGCAGTATTTT. It encodes CASRLTGPGPGQGSQYF.

This chain connects TRBV28 to TRBJ2-1, with 11 bases fitting TRBD2. CDR3 length: 20 amino acids. J gave up 3 bases and V 5 bases, and 18 bases lay outside the gene matches. The germline CDR1 and CDR2 sequences are MDHEN and SYDVKM. This CDR3 reads CASSGVRQGASGRFYNEQFF. DNA for the CDR3: TGTGCCAGCAGTGGGGTGCGGCAGGGGGCTAGCGGGAGGTTCTACAATGAGCAGTTCTTC.

The genes are TRBV7-6 and TRBJ2-5; TRBD1 matches at 7 bases. V shed 2 bases and J 6 bases; nucleotides not matched to a gene: 6. The CDR3 contains 14 residues. CDR1 and CDR2 (germline): SGHVS, FNYEAQ. The CDR3 DNA reads as TGTGCCAGCAGCTTATCCGGACAGGCGAAGACCCAGTACTTC. Translated, it gives CASSLSGQAKTQYF.

This chain links TRBV9 with TRBJ1-2; the D gene is possibly TRBD1 (5 bases). V shed 7 bases and J shed 6 bases, with 13 bases lying between them. The CDR3 spans 12 residues. Germline V CDR1 and CDR2: SGDLS, YYNGEE. The CDR3 nucleotides read TGTGCCAGCCTACGCGTGGGGCATGGCTACACCTTC. It encodes CASLRVGHGYTF.

Note on this clone: The junction and the germline gene differ at one end; a read error may be behind it. V and J are TRBV9 and TRBJ2-7, with D possibly TRBD2 on 6 matching bases. The CDR3 consists of 10 residues. Germline V gene lookup returns CDR1 SGDLS and CDR2 YYNGEE. CDR3 sequence reads: CASSTSRADF. The CDR3 DNA reads as TGTGCCAGCAGCACTAGCAGGGCGGACTTC.

The chain is built from TRBV2 and TRBJ2-1; possible D gene TRBD1, 6 bases. This CDR3 comprises 16 residues. Trimming shortened V by 6 bases and J by 2 bases, and 17 bases separated the two germline ends. CDR1 and CDR2 from the germline V gene are SNHLY and FYNNEI. The CDR3 DNA sequence: TGTGCCAGCAGCCCCCCAGGGGTTGGGGCCTACAATGAGCAGTTCTTC. It encodes CASSPPGVGAYNEQFF.

The chain has TRBV11-2 and TRBJ2-1; a weak D match, TRBD2 (6 bases). Germline V CDR1 and CDR2: SGHAT, FQNNGV. The CDR3 runs to 16 residues. Trimming removed 5 bases from V and 2 bases from J, with 16 bases in between. The CDR3 sequence: CASSGPGGTPYNEQFF. For the CDR3, the DNA is TGTGCCAGCAGCGGCCCTGGGGGGACCCCCTACAATGAGCAGTTCTTC.

The V and J genes are TRBV18 and TRBJ2-7; 8 bases line up with TRBD2. With V trimmed by 4 bases and J by 7 bases, 3 bases remained unmatched. CDR3 length: 12 residues. Per the germline V gene, CDR1 is KGHSH and CDR2 is LQKENI. The CDR3 DNA follows: TGTGCCAGCTCACGACTAGCGAAAGAGCAGTACTTC. It encodes CASSRLAKEQYF.

V and J are TRBV6-2 or TRBV6-3 and TRBJ2-3; 9 nucleotides align to TRBD2. This CDR3 contains 18 residues. The ends lost 0 bases at V and 1 base at J; junction bases unmatched: 8. Germline V gene lookup returns CDR1 MNHEY and CDR2 SVGEGT. Here the CDR3 DNA reads TGTGCCAGCAGTTACTCCCTAGCGGGATATACTGGCACAGATACGCAGTATTTT. It codes for CASSYSLAGYTGTDTQYF.

The chain combines TRBV4-3 with TRBJ2-6; TRBD1 agrees at 7 bases. V shed 2 bases, J shed 0 bases, and the junction held 7 bases outside the gene matches. The CDR3 has 18 amino acids. CDR1 and CDR2 (germline): LGHNA, YSLEER. CDR3 coding DNA: TGCGCCAGCAGCCAACCCGGGACAGCCACCTCTGGGGCCAACGTCCTGACTTTC. Translated, it gives CASSQPGTATSGANVLTF.

This chain connects TRBV4-3 to TRBJ2-5, with D uncertain. The CDR3 covers 15 residues. Trimming left V 1 base short and J 4 bases short, with 13 bases between. The germline V gene has CDR1 LGHNA and CDR2 YSLEER. The CDR3, as DNA: TGCGCCAGCAGCCAAGTATTGTCTTGGGCAGAGACCCAGTACTTC. Translating it yields CASSQVLSWAETQYF.

The chain links TRBV5-6 to TRBJ2-1; TRBD2 aligns across 13 bases. Per germline, CDR1 SGHDT and CDR2 YYEEEE. This CDR3 is 16 amino acids long. The V and J ends lost 4 bases and 7 bases, in that order; junction bases with no gene match: 8. CDR3 loop: CASSRKTSGRGNEQFF. The CDR3 DNA reads as TGTGCCAGCAGCCGGAAAACTAGCGGGAGGGGGAATGAGCAGTTCTTC.

This chain uses TRBV27 with TRBJ2-1; D unclear. CDR1 and CDR2 (germline): MNHEY, SMNVEV (reference sequence). This CDR3 has 14 amino acids. With 4 bases removed from V and 5 bases from J, the gap between germline ends came to 12 bases. The CDR3 nucleotides are TGTGCCAGCAGTTCCTATGGAGCGCACAATGAGCAGTTCTTC. Translated, it gives CASSSYGAHNEQFF.

The chain carries TRBV5-1 and TRBJ2-2; 9 positions match TRBD2. This CDR3 has 18 residues. Trimming removed 4 bases from V and 1 base from J; junction bases left unmatched: 11. Germline loops: CDR1 SGHRS, CDR2 YFSETQ. In DNA, the CDR3 is TGCGCCAGCAGCGTTGGGGGGACTAGCAGCCTGAACACCGGGGAGCTGTTTTTT. This encodes CASSVGGTSSLNTGELFF. Using reference TRBV5-1 and TRBJ2-2 for the parts outside the CDR3, the full variable domain is KAGVTQTPRYLIKTRGQQVTLSCSPISGHRSVSWYQQTPGQGLQFLFEYFSETQRNKGNFPGRFSGRQFSNSRSEMNVSTLELGDSALYLCASSVGGTSSLNTGELFFGEGSRLTVL.

CDR3 sequence (DNA): TGTGCCAGCAGCCAGGATAGGACAGGGGCAGTTTCACCCCTCCACTTT. This sequence encodes CASSQDRTGAVSPLHF. The V call is TRBV14, the J call TRBJ1-6; TRBD1 aligns across 9 bases. Germline values: CDR1 SGHDN, CDR2 FVKESK. CDR3 length equals 16 residues. Trimming cost V 3 bases and J 9 bases; bases outside gene matches: 9.

This clone was seen a single time. The chain is built from TRBV7-6 and TRBJ2-7; D not certain. Germline V gene lookup returns CDR1 SGHVS and CDR2 FNYEAQ. Trimming took 2 bases from V and 3 from J, leaving 2 bases between them. This CDR3 has 11 amino acids. CDR3 bases: TGTGCCAGCAGCTTATACTACGAGCAGTACTTC. Translation gives CASSLYYEQYF.

This CDR3 is CASSSGGPFNEQFF. The CDR3 bases are TGTGCCAGCAGCTCCGGAGGGCCATTCAATGAGCAGTTCTTC. The chain employs TRBV7-3 and TRBJ2-1; D is possibly TRBD2 (6 bases). V lost 4 bases and J lost 6, with 13 bases in between. The CDR3 totals 14 residues. Per the germline V gene, CDR1 is SGHTA and CDR2 is FQGTGA.

The chain has TRBV11-2 and TRBJ2-1, with TRBD1 matching 7 bases. The V gene end was trimmed by 6 bases and the J gene end by 7 bases; junction bases not matched to a gene: 3. This CDR3 region has 12 residues. Germline V lookup: CDR1 SGHAT, CDR2 FQNNGV. The CDR3 spells CASREQGNEQFF. CDR3 nucleotide sequence: TGTGCCAGCAGAGAACAGGGGAATGAGCAGTTCTTC.

The J gene is TRBJ2-2, the V gene TRBV9; D possibly corresponds to TRBD2 (6 bases). The CDR3 has 21 amino acids. Deletions cut 4 bases from V and 1 base from J, with 29 bases between. CDR1 SGDLS and CDR2 YYNGEE come from the germline V gene. CDR3 sequence (DNA): TGTGCCAGCAGCCCATTCAATAGGTTAGCGGCCATCACAATGAACACCGGGGAGCTGTTTTTT. The encoded protein is CASSPFNRLAAITMNTGELFF.

V is TRBV7-2 and J is TRBJ2-7, with 7 bases aligning to TRBD2. The V and J ends lost 4 bases and 1 base, in that order; junction bases with no gene match: 7. Germline CDR1 is SGHTA and CDR2 is FQGNSA. CDR3 size: 15 residues. This chain's CDR3 is CASSSGAGVSYEQYF. The DNA of the CDR3 is TGTGCCAGCAGCTCCGGCGCGGGGGTGTCCTACGAGCAGTACTTC.

The chain is built from TRBV6-2 or TRBV6-3 and TRBJ2-5, with D hard to call. The CDR3 covers 14 residues. Trimming took 2 bases from V and 1 from J, leaving 8 bases between them. Germline V lookup: CDR1 MNHEY, CDR2 SVGEGT. This CDR3 is CASSYEAVQETQYF. The CDR3 DNA is TGTGCCAGCAGTTACGAGGCAGTCCAAGAGACCCAGTACTTC.

The V and J genes are TRBV21-1 and TRBJ2-3; TRBD1 is the table's D call and was not checked against the DNA. TRBV21-1 corresponds to a pseudogene. This CDR3 contains 15 residues. CDR3 DNA: TGTGCCAGCAGCATACGACAGGGTTCTACAGATACGCAGTATTTT. As protein: CASSIRQGSTDTQYF.

In this sample, this clone turned up a few times. The V gene is TRBV27, the J gene TRBJ2-1, with TRBD2 matching 10 bases. V was pared by 8 bases and J by 10 bases, with 8 bases of the junction left unmatched. The CDR3 spans 13 residues. The germline V gene encodes CDR1 MNHEY and CDR2 SMNVEV (reference sequence). This CDR3 reads CASRRLAGEEQFF. For the CDR3, the DNA is TGTGCCAGCCGGCGGCTAGCGGGAGAAGAGCAGTTCTTC.

V gene TRBV21-1 combines with J gene TRBJ2-5; the table's D gene call, TRBD2, was not cross checked with the DNA. TRBV21-1 is assigned pseudogene status. The CDR3 runs to 17 residues. CDR3 bases: TGTGCCAGCAGCAAGCCGGTCCGAATAAAGTACCAAGAGACCCAGTACTTC. It codes for CASSKPVRIKYQETQYF.

The count of this clone is one. The chain employs TRBV28 and TRBJ2-3, with D maybe TRBD2 (5 bases). The CDR3 sequence is 15 residues long. CDR1 is MDHEN, CDR2 SYDVKM, per germline. The V and J ends lost 3 bases and 0 bases respectively, with 10 bases between them. The CDR3 spells CASSFRGSSTDTQYF. CDR3 sequence (DNA): TGTGCCAGCAGTTTCAGAGGGTCGAGCACAGATACGCAGTATTTT.

The V and J genes are TRBV28 and TRBJ1-1; tentative D call: TRBD1 (5 bases). The CDR3 has 15 amino acids. Germline CDR1 reads MDHEN; CDR2 reads SYDVKM. Trimming left V 6 bases short and J 11 bases short, with 25 bases between. The DNA of the CDR3 is TGTGCCAGCAGGCGATTGGAGGGGCCGTCTGGGCATGCTTTCTTT. Protein sequence: CASRRLEGPSGHAFF.

The V gene is TRBV5-1, the J gene TRBJ2-2; 9 bases are shared with TRBD2. Per the germline V gene, CDR1 is SGHRS and CDR2 is YFSETQ. CDR3 length: 17 amino acids. The V segment lost 4 bases and the J segment 1 base; nucleotides outside the gene matches: 8. CDR3 coding DNA: TGCGCCAGCAGCGTCCCTAGAGCGGGAGGGAACACCGGGGAGCTGTTTTTT. Its protein product is CASSVPRAGGNTGELFF.

The genes are TRBV29-1 and TRBJ1-5, with TRBD1 matching 8 bases. The CDR3 spans 13 residues. The germline V gene encodes CDR1 SQVTM and CDR2 ANQGSEA. V lost 7 bases, J lost 6 bases, and 8 bases stayed unmatched. The CDR3 bases are TGCAGCGGTGCAACAGGGGGAGGTCAGCCCCAGCATTTT. Translation: CSGATGGGQPQHF.

The chain employs TRBV9 and TRBJ2-7; D call uncertain. Trimming pared 0 bases from V and 3 bases from J, leaving 10 bases between. Germline V lookup: CDR1 SGDLS, CDR2 YYNGEE. This CDR3 has 14 amino acids. CDR3 region: CASSVGLNVYEQYF. The CDR3 nucleotides are TGTGCCAGCAGCGTAGGGCTGAACGTCTACGAGCAGTACTTC.